This record concerns one T cell receptor (beta chain) sequence. This entry comes from a study of blood T cell repertoires in COVID-19. At the level of the study: Researchers got acute and convalescent COVID-19 samples from the United States, Italy and Spain.

Germline V lookup: CDR1 SGHTA, CDR2 FQGTGA. Trimming took off 2 bases at V and 4 bases at J, with 14 bases between the two ends. The CDR3 runs to 16 residues. In the original processing: It was from reference gene primer amplification that nucleated cell counts were estimated. TCRdb's table, derived via immunoSEQ multiplex PCR, lists solely in-frame clones and lacks some. V and J calls and clone size are given by that table; D and trimming were obtained from the DNA. The sample contains about 270,000 clones, over 70% of which appear only once. This TCR came from a human donor in a cohort sampled during active COVID-19. The V call is TRBV7-3, the J call TRBJ2-2, with D possibly matching TRBD1 (5 bases). Sequencing input: peripheral blood. This chain's CDR3 is CASSLYRGRATGELFF. CDR3 nucleotide sequence: TGTGCCAGCAGCTTATATAGGGGTCGGGCCACCGGGGAGCTGTTTTTT.